Listed here are 5 T cell receptor beta chains from one sample, sequenced in a study of cytomegalovirus exposure and HLA in healthy donors. PCR involved 60 Vbeta and 13 Jbeta primers. Assay: immunoSEQ multiplex PCR; the TCRdb copy retains only in-frame clones and omits some. The data contain some 220,000 clones, about 89% of them singletons. Input material: PBMCs. Receptors originate from a woman aged 18-35 years in good health and CMV-seronegative.

The CDR3 DNA reads as TGTGCCAGCACCCAGGGAGGGGGGAGCTCCTACGAGCAGTACTTC. It yields the protein CASTQGGGSSYEQYF. V and J are TRBV2 and TRBJ2-7; a possible D gene is TRBD2 (7 bases). Germline CDR1 and CDR2: SNHLY and FYNNEI. V gave up 7 bases and J gave up 0 bases, with 16 bases separating them. The CDR3 is 15 amino acids.

The chain has TRBV4-2 and TRBJ2-3, with 8 bases that match TRBD2. This CDR3 is 16 amino acids long. V lost 4 bases to trimming and J lost 2 bases; unmatched junction nucleotides: 8. The germline V gene has CDR1 LGHNA and CDR2 YNFKEQ. The CDR3 nucleotides are TGTGCCAGCAGCCCCGGACTAGCCTTTGACACAGATACGCAGTATTTT. Protein product: CASSPGLAFDTDTQYF.

This chain connects TRBV7-2 to TRBJ2-2, with a possible D match to TRBD2 (5 bases). The ends were cut back, 8 bases at V and 1 base at J, with 20 bases in the middle. Germline V gene sequence: CDR1 SGHTA, CDR2 FQGNSA. The CDR3 extends over 17 amino acids. Here the CDR3 DNA reads TGTGCCAGCCCCTCGGGATGGAGACCCAGGAACACCGGGGAGCTGTTTTTT. Its protein product is CASPSGWRPRNTGELFF.

This rearrangement joins TRBV9 to TRBJ2-2; TRBD2 aligns across 9 bases. CDR1 SGDLS and CDR2 YYNGEE come from the germline V gene. This CDR3 is built from 17 residues. Unmatched junction bases numbered 7, after V lost 4 bases and J lost 0 bases. CDR3 amino acids: CASSPRLAAPNTGELFF. The CDR3 DNA sequence: TGTGCCAGCAGCCCACGACTAGCGGCCCCGAACACCGGGGAGCTGTTTTTT.

The CDR3 spells CASSLGQGHYGYTF. CDR3 coding DNA: TGCGCCAGCAGCCTGGGACAGGGTCACTATGGCTACACCTTC. The rearrangement links TRBV5-1 to TRBJ1-2; 9 nucleotides agree with TRBD1. The CDR3 totals 14 residues. CDR1 and CDR2 (germline): SGHRS, YFSETQ. V shed 4 bases, J shed 3 bases, and the junction held 4 bases outside the gene matches.